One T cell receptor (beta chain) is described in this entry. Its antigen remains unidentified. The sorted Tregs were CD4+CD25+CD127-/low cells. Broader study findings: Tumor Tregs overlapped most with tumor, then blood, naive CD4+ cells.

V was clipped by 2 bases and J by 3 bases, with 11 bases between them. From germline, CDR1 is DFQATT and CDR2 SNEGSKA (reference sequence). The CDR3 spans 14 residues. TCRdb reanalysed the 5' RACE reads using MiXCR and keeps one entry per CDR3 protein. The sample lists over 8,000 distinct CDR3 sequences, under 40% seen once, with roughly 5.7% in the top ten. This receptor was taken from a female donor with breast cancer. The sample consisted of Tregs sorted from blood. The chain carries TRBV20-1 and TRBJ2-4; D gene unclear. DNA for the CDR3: TGCAGTGCTAGACTCGCCTGGGGCAAAAACATTCAGTACTTC. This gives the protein CSARLAWGKNIQYF.